Listed below are T cell receptor beta chains from one sample, sequenced in a study of T cell changes during pregnancy in multiple sclerosis. Using immunoSEQ multiplex PCR, the repertoire was profiled, and TCRdb retains in-frame clones only, with some absent. The data hold about 44,000 clones, with 70% to 90% observed a single time. Sequences were derived from CD4+ T cells from peripheral blood mononuclear cells, sampled in the first trimester of pregnancy. These receptors came from a female donor with multiple sclerosis, enrolled in a pregnancy study. Both conserved end residues are trimmed from each CDR3. Each record gives: CDR3 protein, J gene, V gene.

CDR3: ASRLLVRYTDTQY; J: TRBJ2-3; V: TRBV5-1
CDR3: ASSRTLAGNTIY; J: TRBJ1-3; V: TRBV28
CDR3: ASSIQAKNTEAF; J: TRBJ1-1; V: TRBV19
CDR3: ASSQRSYGYT; J: TRBJ1-2; V: TRBV5-6
CDR3: ASGGLAGVTDTQY; J: TRBJ2-3; V: TRBV12-5
CDR3: ASSEPGLAGAYNEQF; J: TRBJ2-1; V: TRBV10-2
CDR3: ASSPLGVGLAGDTQY; J: TRBJ2-3; V: TRBV5-1
CDR3: ASSQDRGQGNTEAF; J: TRBJ1-1; V: TRBV4-3
CDR3: ASSGGGGTSTDTQY; J: TRBJ2-3; V: TRBV2
CDR3: ASSYSDTYNEQF; J: TRBJ2-1; V: TRBV6-6
CDR3: ASRPRWGAIDGYT; J: TRBJ1-2; V: TRBV28
CDR3: ASRLSGRGQGGNQPQH; J: TRBJ1-5; V: TRBV12-2
CDR3: ASRNGNQPQH; J: TRBJ1-5; V: TRBV28
CDR3: ASSFPPGGGLSYNEQF; J: TRBJ2-1; V: TRBV28
CDR3: ASSPQGIRGTDTQY; J: TRBJ2-3; V: TRBV18
CDR3: ARQTGQGFYEQY; J: TRBJ2-7; V: TRBV2
CDR3: ASNDRNTEAF; J: TRBJ1-1; V: TRBV19
CDR3: ASSPWTSGRLETQY; J: TRBJ2-5; V: TRBV28
CDR3: ASSIETGNQPQH; J: TRBJ1-5; V: TRBV19
CDR3: ASSQETGREQY; J: TRBJ2-7; V: TRBV7-2
CDR3: ASSDPRRGHGYT; J: TRBJ1-2; V: TRBV6-1
CDR3: ASRAGNEKLF; J: TRBJ1-4; V: TRBV19
CDR3: ASSDWEGVSNQPQH; J: TRBJ1-5; V: TRBV2